The 2 T cell receptor beta chains below all came from one sample that was sequenced in a study of long-term antiretroviral therapy in people with HIV. Assay version v3.0 of immunoSEQ was used, and it was run at survey level. Here immunoSEQ multiplex PCR was the method, and the copy in TCRdb shows in-frame clones only, minus some. The table shows around 20,000 clones, with 70% to 80% occurring only once. The source material was unsorted PBMCs, sampled 2.2 years after starting antiretroviral therapy. The receptors shown here come from a man over 45 with HIV.

This chain links TRBV7-9 with TRBJ2-7; unclear D gene. Germline CDR1 and CDR2: SEHNR and FQNEAQ (reference sequence). The length of the CDR3 is 14 residues. Between the trimmed V and J ends, which lost 0 bases and 2 bases, there was a span of 8 bases. The CDR3 loop is CASSLAGVAYEQYF. Written as DNA, the CDR3 is TGTGCCAGCAGCTTAGCTGGGGTCGCCTACGAGCAGTACTTC.

This clone was picked up a small number of times. The rearrangement uses TRBV18 and TRBJ1-1, with 12 bases identical to TRBD1. After removal of 2 bases from V and 4 bases from J, the junction contained 5 bases not matched to a gene. The CDR3 length is 16 residues. Germline V lookup: CDR1 KGHSH, CDR2 LQKENI. The CDR3 nucleotides are TGTGCCAGCTCACCAGGGACAGGGGGCCTGGGCACTGAAGCTTTCTTT. Translation: CASSPGTGGLGTEAFF.